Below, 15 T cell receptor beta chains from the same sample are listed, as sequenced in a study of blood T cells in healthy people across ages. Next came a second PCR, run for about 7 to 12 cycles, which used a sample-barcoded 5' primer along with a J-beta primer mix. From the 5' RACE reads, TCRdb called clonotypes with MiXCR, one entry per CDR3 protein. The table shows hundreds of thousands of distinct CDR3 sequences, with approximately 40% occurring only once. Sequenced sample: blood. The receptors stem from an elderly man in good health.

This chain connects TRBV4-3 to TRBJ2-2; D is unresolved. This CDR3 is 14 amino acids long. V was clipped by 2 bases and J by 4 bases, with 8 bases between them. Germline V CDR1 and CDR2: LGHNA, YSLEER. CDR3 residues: CASSQIMGTGELFF. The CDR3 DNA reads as TGCGCCAGCAGCCAAATTATGGGCACCGGGGAGCTGTTTTTT.

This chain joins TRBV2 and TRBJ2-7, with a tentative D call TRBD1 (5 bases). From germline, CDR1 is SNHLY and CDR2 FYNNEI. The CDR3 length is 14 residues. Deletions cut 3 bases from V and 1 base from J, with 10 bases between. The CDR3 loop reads CASSEQGRSYEQYF. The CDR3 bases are TGTGCCAGCAGTGAGCAGGGTAGGTCCTACGAGCAGTACTTC.

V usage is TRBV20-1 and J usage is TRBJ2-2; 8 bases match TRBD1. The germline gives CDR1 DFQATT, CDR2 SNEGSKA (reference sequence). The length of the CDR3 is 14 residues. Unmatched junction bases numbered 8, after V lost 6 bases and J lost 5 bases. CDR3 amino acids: CSARDRGRTGELFF. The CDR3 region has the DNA TGCAGTGCCCGCGACAGGGGCAGAACCGGGGAGCTGTTTTTT.

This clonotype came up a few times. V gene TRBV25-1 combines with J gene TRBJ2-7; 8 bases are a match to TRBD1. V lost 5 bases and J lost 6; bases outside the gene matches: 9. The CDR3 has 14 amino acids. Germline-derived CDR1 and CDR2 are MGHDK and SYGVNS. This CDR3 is CASSPRVQGGEQYF. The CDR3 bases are TGTGCCAGCAGTCCCCGGGTACAGGGGGGCGAGCAGTACTTC.

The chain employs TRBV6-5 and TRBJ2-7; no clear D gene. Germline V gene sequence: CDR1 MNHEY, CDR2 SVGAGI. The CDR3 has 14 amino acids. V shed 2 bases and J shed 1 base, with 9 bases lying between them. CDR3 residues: CASSYGVWSYEQYF. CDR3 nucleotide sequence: TGTGCCAGCAGTTACGGGGTTTGGTCCTACGAGCAGTACTTC.

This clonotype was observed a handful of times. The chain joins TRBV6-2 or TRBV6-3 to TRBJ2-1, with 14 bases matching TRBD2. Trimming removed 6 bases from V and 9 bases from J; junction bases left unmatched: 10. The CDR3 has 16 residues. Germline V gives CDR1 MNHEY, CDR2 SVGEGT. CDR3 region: CASSRMGLAGVVEQFF. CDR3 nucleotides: TGTGCCAGCAGCCGAATGGGACTAGCGGGAGTCGTTGAGCAGTTCTTC.

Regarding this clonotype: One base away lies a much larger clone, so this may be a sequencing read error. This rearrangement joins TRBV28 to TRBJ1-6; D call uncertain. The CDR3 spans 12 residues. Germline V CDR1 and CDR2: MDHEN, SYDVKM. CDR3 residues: CSSSLHNSPLHF. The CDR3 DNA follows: TGTTCCAGCAGTCTCCACAATTCACCCCTCCACTTT.

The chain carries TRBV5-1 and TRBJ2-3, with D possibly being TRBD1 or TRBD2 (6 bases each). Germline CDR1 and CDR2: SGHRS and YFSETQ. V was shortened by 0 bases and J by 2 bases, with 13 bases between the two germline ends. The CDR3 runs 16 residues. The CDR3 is CASSLARGLNTDTQYF. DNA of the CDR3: TGCGCCAGCAGCTTGGCACGGGGGCTCAACACAGATACGCAGTATTTT.

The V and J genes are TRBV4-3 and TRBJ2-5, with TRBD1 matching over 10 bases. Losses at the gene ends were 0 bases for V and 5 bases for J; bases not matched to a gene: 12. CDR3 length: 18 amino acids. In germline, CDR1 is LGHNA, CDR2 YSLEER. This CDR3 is CASSQDPGQGGYSETQYF. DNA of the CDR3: TGCGCCAGCAGCCAAGATCCCGGACAGGGGGGATATTCGGAGACCCAGTACTTC.

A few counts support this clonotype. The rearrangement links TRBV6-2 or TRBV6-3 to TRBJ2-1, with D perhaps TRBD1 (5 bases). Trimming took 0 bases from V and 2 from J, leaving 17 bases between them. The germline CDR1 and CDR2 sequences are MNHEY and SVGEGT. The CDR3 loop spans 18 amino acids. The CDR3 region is CASSYSGRAASPYNEQFF. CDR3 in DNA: TGTGCCAGCAGTTACTCCGGCAGGGCTGCGAGCCCCTACAATGAGCAGTTCTTC.

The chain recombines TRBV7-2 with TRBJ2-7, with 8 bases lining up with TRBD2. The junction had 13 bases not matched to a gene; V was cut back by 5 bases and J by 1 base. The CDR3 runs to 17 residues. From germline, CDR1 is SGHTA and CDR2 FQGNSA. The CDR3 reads CASSRRGGRSGSYEQYF. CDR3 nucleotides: TGTGCCAGCAGCAGGAGGGGCGGGAGGTCCGGGTCCTACGAGCAGTACTTC.

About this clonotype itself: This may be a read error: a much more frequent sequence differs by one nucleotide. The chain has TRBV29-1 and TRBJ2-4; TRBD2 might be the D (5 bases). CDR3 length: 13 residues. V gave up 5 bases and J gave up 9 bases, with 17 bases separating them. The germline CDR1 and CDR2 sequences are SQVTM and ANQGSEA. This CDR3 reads CSVYGDSGSIQYF. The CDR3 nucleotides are TGCAGCGTTTACGGGGATTCAGGAAGCATTCAGTACTTC.

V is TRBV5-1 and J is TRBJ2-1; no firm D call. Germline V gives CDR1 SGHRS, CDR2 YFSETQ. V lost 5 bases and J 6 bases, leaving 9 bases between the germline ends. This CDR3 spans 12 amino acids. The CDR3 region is CASSFLGNEQFF. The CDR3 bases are TGCGCCAGCAGTTTCCTAGGCAATGAGCAGTTCTTC.

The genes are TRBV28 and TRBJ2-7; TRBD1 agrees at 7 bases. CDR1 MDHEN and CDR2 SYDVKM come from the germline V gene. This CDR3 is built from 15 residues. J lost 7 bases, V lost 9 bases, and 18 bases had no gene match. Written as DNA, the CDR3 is TGTGCCAGTCGGTTCGGGACAGTTAAAGGCAATGAGCAGTACTTC. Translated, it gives CASRFGTVKGNEQYF.

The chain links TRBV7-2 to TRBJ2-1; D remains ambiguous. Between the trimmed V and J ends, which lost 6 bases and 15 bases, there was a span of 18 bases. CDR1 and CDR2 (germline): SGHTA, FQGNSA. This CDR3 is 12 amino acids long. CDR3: CASSAVTRGLFF. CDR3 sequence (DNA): TGTGCCAGCAGTGCCGTGACTCGAGGTCTGTTCTTC.